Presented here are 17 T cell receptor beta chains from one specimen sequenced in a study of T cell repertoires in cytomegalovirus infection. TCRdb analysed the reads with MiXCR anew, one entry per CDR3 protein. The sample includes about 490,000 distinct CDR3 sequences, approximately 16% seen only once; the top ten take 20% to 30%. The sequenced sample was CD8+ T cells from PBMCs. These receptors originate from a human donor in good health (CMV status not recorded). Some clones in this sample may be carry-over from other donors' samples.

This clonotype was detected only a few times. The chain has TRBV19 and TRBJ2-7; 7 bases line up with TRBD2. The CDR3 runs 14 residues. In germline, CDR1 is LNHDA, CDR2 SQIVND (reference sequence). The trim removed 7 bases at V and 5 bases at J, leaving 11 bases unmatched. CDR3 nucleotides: TGTGCCAGTACCCCTAGCGGCCGTGCCCACGAGCAGTACTTC. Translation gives CASTPSGRAHEQYF.

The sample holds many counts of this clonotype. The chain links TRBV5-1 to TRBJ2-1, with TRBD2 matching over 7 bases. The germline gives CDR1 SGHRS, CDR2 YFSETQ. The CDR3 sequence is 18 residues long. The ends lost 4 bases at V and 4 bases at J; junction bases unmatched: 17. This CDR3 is CASSPRGSASPRYNEQFF. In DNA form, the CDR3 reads TGCGCCAGCAGCCCCCGCGGGAGCGCGAGTCCGCGATACAATGAGCAGTTCTTC.

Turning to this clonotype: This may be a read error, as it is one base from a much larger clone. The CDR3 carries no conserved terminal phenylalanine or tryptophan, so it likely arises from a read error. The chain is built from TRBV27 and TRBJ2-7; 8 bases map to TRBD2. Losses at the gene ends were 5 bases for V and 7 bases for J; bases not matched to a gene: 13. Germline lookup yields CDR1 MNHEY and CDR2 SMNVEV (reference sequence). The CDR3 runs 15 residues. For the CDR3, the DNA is TGTGCCAGCAGTCCACGCGGGAGGCGCGTGTCGGAGCAGTACTTA. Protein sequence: CASSPRGRRVSEQYL.

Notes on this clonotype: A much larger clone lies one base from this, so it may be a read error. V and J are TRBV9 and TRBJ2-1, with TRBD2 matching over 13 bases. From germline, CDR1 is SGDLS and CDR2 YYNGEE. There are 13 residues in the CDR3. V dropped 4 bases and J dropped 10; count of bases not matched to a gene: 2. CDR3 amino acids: CASSLGLAGEQFF. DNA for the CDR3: TGTGCCAGCAGCTTGGGACTAGCGGGAGAGCAGTTCTTC.

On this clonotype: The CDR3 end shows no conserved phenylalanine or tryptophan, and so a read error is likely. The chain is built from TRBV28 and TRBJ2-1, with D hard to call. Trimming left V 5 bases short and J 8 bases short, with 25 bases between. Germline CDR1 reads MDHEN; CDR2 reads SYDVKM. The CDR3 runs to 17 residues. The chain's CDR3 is CASSHPPSDPRRHEQFL. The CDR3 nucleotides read TGTGCCAGCAGTCACCCTCCCTCGGACCCTAGGCGGCATGAGCAGTTCTTA.

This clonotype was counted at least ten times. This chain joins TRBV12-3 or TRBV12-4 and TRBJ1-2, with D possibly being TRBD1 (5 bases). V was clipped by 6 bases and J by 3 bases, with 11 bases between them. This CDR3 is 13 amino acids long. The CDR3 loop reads CASSPGLYYGYTF. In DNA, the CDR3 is TGTGCCAGCAGCCCGGGACTATACTATGGCTACACCTTC.

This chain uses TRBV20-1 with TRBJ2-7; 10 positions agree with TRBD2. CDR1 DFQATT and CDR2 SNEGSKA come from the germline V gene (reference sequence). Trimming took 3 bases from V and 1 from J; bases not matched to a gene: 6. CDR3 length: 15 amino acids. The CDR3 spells CSASALAGVSYEQYF. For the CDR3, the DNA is TGCAGTGCTAGCGCCCTAGCGGGGGTGTCCTACGAGCAGTACTTC.

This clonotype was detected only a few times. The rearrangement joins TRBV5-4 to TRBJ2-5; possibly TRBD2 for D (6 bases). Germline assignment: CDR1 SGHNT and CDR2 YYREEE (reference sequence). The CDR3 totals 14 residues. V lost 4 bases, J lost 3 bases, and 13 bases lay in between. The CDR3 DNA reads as TGTGCCAGCAGCCAAGGGAGGAATGAAGAGACCCAGTACTTC. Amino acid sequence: CASSQGRNEETQYF.

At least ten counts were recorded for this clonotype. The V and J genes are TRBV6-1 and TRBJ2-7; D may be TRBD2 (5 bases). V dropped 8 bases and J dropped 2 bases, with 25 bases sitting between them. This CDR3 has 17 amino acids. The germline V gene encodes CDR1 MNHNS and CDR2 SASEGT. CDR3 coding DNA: TGTGCCAGCTCCCTGACTATCGGTGACCAAAAGGCCTACGAGCAGTACTTC. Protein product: CASSLTIGDQKAYEQYF.

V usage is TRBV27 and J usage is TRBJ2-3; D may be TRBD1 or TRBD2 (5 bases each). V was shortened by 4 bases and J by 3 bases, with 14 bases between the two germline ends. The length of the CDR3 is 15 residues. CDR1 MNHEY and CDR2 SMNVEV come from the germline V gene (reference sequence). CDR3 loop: CASSYEGLRTDTQYF. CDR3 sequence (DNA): TGTGCCAGCAGTTACGAGGGGTTGAGGACAGATACGCAGTATTTT.

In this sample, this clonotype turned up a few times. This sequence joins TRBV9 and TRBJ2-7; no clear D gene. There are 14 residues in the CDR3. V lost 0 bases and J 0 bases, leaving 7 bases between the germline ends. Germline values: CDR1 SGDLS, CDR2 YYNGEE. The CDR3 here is CASSVGWSSYEQYF. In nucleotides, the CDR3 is TGTGCCAGCAGCGTAGGGTGGAGCTCCTACGAGCAGTACTTC.

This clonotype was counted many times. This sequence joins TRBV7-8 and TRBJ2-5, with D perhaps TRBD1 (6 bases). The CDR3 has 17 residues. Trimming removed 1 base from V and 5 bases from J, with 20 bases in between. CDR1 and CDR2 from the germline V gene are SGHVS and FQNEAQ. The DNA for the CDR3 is TGTGCCAGCAGCTTAGTTGTTGGGGGCCTTGGGTGGGAGACCCAGTACTTC. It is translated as CASSLVVGGLGWETQYF. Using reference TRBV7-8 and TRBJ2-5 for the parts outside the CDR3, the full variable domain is GAGVSQSPRYKVAKRGQDVALRCDPISGHVSLFWYQQALGQGPEFLTYFQNEAQLDKSGLPSDRFFAERPEGSVSTLKIQRTQQEDSAVYLCASSLVVGGLGWETQYFGPGTRLLVL.

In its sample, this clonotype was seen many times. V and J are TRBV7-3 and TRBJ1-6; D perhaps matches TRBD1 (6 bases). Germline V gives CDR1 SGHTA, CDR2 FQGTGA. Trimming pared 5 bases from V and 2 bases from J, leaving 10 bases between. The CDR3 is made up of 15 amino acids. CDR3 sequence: CASSLQGTYNSPLHF. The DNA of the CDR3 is TGTGCCAGCAGCCTACAGGGAACCTATAATTCACCCCTCCACTTT. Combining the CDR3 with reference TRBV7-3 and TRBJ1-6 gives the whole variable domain GAGVSQTPSNKVTEKGKYVELRCDPISGHTALYWYRQSLGQGPEFLIYFQGTGAADDSGLPNDRFFAVRPEGSVSTLKIQRTERGDSAVYLCASSLQGTYNSPLHFGNGTRLTVT.

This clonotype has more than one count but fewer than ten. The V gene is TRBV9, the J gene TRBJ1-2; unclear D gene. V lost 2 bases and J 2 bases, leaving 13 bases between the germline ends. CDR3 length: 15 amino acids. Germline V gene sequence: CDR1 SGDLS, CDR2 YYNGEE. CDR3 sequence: CASSVGRAVNYGYTF. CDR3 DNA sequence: TGTGCCAGCAGCGTCGGCAGAGCCGTAAACTATGGCTACACCTTC.

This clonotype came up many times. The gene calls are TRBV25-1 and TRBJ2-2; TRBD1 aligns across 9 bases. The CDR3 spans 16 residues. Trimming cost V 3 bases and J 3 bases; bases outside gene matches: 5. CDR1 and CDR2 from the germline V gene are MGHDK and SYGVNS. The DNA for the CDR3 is TGTGCCAGCAGTGACCGGACAGGGGATTACACCGGGGAGCTGTTTTTT. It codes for CASSDRTGDYTGELFF. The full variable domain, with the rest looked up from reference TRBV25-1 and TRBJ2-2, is EADIYQTPRYLVIGTGKKITLECSQTMGHDKMYWYQQDPGMELHLIHYSYGVNSTEKGDLSSESTVSRIRTEHFPLTLESARPSHTSQYLCASSDRTGDYTGELFFGEGSRLTVL.

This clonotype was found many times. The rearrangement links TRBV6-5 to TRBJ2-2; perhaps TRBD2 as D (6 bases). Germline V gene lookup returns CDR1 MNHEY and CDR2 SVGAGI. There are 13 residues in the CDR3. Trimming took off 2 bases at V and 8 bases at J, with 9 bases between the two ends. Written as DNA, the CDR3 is TGTGCCAGCAGTTACGAGGGAGGAGGGGAGCTGTTTTTT. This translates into CASSYEGGGELFF.

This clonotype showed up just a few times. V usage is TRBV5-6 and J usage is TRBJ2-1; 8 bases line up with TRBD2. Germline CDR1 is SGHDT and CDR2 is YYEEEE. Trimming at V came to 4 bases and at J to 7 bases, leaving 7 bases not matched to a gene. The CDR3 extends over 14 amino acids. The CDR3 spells CASSHSGIQNEQFF. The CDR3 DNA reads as TGTGCCAGCAGCCATAGCGGGATCCAGAATGAGCAGTTCTTC.